These T cell receptor beta chains were read from a single sample in a study of blood T cell repertoires in COVID-19. Clones were read by immunoSEQ multiplex PCR, and TCRdb kept only the in-frame ones, dropping some. The sample consists of around 310,000 clones, around 91% of them appearing once. The sequencing input was peripheral blood. The origin of the receptors is a woman aged 35 to 49 with COVID-19, enrolled during active disease. CDR3s include the opening cysteine and the closing phenylalanine or tryptophan. A D gene is named only where the DNA matches it firmly. Clone size appears in some rows only: once, few, many, or a class for an expanded clone.

V: TRBV7-8; J: TRBJ1-2; size: NA; D: NA; CDR3: CASSLGETGWGGYGYTF; DNA: TGTGCCAGCAGCTTAGGGGAAACAGGGTGGGGAGGGTATGGCTACACCTTC
V: TRBV28; J: TRBJ2-5; size: once; D: NA; CDR3: CAIRGPETQYF; DNA: TGTGCGATCAGGGGCCCGGAGACCCAGTACTTC
V: TRBV7-2; J: TRBJ1-5; size: NA; D: NA; CDR3: CASSSDRGGPQHF; DNA: TGTGCCAGCAGCTCGGATCGGGGAGGGCCCCAGCATTTT
V: TRBV6-5; J: TRBJ1-2; size: NA; D: NA; CDR3: CASSYSGNANYGYTF; DNA: TGTGCCAGCAGTTACTCGGGCAATGCTAACTATGGCTACACCTTC
V: TRBV7-2; J: TRBJ1-3; size: NA; D: TRBD1; CDR3: CASSPSTGFAGNTIYF; DNA: TGTGCCAGCAGCCCCTCGACAGGGTTTGCTGGAAACACCATATATTTT
V: TRBV4-2; J: TRBJ2-3; size: NA; D: TRBD2; CDR3: CASSQDLEGLAEITDTQYF; DNA: TGTGCCAGCAGCCAAGATCTAGAGGGTCTAGCGGAAATCACAGATACGCAGTATTTT
V: TRBV18; J: TRBJ2-1; size: NA; D: NA; CDR3: CASSPQDNEQFF; DNA: TGTGCCAGCTCACCTCAGGACAATGAGCAGTTCTTC
V: TRBV4-3; J: TRBJ1-1; size: NA; D: NA; CDR3: CASSQSRWLRTEAFF; DNA: TGCGCCAGCAGCCAATCCAGGTGGCTTCGAACTGAAGCTTTCTTT
V: TRBV10-1; J: TRBJ2-7; size: NA; D: NA; CDR3: CASTYLDSSYEQYF; DNA: TGCGCCAGCACTTATCTAGACAGTTCCTACGAGCAGTACTTC
V: TRBV5-8; J: TRBJ2-1; size: NA; D: TRBD2; CDR3: CASRTSGRSSYNEQFF; DNA: TGTGCCAGCAGAACTAGCGGGAGGAGCTCCTACAATGAGCAGTTCTTC
V: TRBV20-1; J: TRBJ1-4; size: NA; D: TRBD1; CDR3: CSASGDSRVEKLFF; DNA: TGCAGTGCTAGTGGGGACAGTCGGGTTGAAAAACTGTTTTTT
V: TRBV5-1; J: TRBJ2-7; size: NA; D: TRBD2; CDR3: CASSGTGTSSYEQYF; DNA: TGCGCCAGCAGCGGAACCGGGACTAGCTCCTACGAGCAGTACTTC
V: TRBV5-1; J: TRBJ1-2; size: NA; D: TRBD1; CDR3: CASSLGEQGSYGYTF; DNA: TGCGCCAGCAGCTTGGGGGAACAGGGGAGCTATGGCTACACCTTC